This T cell receptor (beta chain) was recorded in a study of blood T cell repertoires in COVID-19. Study-wide background: Samples came from the United States, Italy and Spain, spanning acute and convalescent COVID-19.

In the original analysis: Reference gene primer amplification gave nucleated cell count estimates. The protocol was immunoSEQ multiplex PCR, while the TCRdb copy is restricted to in-frame clones and leaves out a portion. V and J calls plus clone size are reproduced from that table; the DNA served to infer D and trimming. This table holds around 200,000 clones, roughly 76% found once. CDR1 is LNHDA, CDR2 SQIVND, per germline (reference sequence). The V end lost 3 bases, the J end lost 4 bases, and 13 bases lay between the germline ends. This CDR3 has 15 residues. The chain combines TRBV19 with TRBJ2-1; weak D call: TRBD1 (5 bases). The receptor comes from a human donor in a cohort sampled during active COVID-19. Sequencing was performed on peripheral blood. The CDR3 DNA reads TGTGCCAGTAGTATCCTGGACACGGAATACAATGAGCAGTTCTTC. It translates to CASSILDTEYNEQFF.